This record looks at one TCR beta chain sequence and its context. This specimen belongs to a study of T cell responses to AZD1222 COVID-19 vaccine. Generated by immunoSEQ multiplex PCR, the TCRdb table keeps only in-frame clones and is missing some. The sample yields tens of thousands of clones, 92% seen once. Trimming pared 3 bases from V and 4 bases from J, leaving 14 bases between. This CDR3 has 14 residues. CDR1 SGDLS and CDR2 YYNGEE come from the germline V gene. The genes are TRBV9 and TRBJ2-7, with D possibly being TRBD1 (6 bases). The TCR comes from an adult who received the AZD1222 COVID-19 vaccine. The sample consisted of peripheral blood, taken 28 days after the second AZD1222 dose. CDR3 amino acids: CASSGGTRGYEQYF. The CDR3 DNA reads as TGTGCCAGCAGCGGAGGAACTAGGGGGTACGAGCAGTACTTC.